This T cell receptor beta chain was sequenced for a study of T cells after yellow fever vaccination. Study at large: Any fraction with a low cell number was prepared using SMART-Seq v4 Ultra Low Input. Regarding the study as a whole: Re-detected after boosting: most primary clones, almost 97% of CD4 and 80% to 90% of CD8.

In the case of this clonotype: The antigen is undetermined.

The germline V and J ends were trimmed by 0 bases and 1 base, with 19 bases remaining between them. The CDR3 is made up of 17 amino acids. The germline V gene encodes CDR1 DFQATT and CDR2 SNEGSKA (reference sequence). TCRdb analysed the 5' RACE reads with MiXCR anew, one entry per CDR3 protein. The sample yields about 120,000 distinct CDR3 sequences, 12% to 15% seen once. This chain connects TRBV20-1 to TRBJ2-7; D uncertain. The source material was CD8+ T cells sorted from PBMCs, sampled 5 days after the yellow fever booster vaccination. The TCR sequence derives from a man between 18 and 29 years old who received the YFV17D yellow fever vaccine. CDR3 DNA sequence: TGCAGTGCTAGAGATCTCGGGTGGGCGGCTACATCCTACGAGCAGTACTTC. Its translation is CSARDLGWAATSYEQYF.